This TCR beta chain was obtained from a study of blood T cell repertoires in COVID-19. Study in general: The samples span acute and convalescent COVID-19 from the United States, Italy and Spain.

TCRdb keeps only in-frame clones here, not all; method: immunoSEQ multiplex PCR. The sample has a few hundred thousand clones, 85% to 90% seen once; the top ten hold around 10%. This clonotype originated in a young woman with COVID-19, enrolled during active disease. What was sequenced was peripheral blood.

The CDR3, as DNA: TGTGCCAGCAGCCCAAGGTTGGGGCCGAGCTCTGGAAACACCATATATTTT. This sequence encodes CASSPRLGPSSGNTIYF. This sequence joins TRBV7-9 and TRBJ1-3; D perhaps matches TRBD1 (5 bases). Germline V gene data show CDR1 as SEHNR and CDR2 as FQNEAQ (reference sequence). There are 17 residues in the CDR3. The V end lost 5 bases, the J end lost 0 bases, and 17 bases lay between the germline ends.